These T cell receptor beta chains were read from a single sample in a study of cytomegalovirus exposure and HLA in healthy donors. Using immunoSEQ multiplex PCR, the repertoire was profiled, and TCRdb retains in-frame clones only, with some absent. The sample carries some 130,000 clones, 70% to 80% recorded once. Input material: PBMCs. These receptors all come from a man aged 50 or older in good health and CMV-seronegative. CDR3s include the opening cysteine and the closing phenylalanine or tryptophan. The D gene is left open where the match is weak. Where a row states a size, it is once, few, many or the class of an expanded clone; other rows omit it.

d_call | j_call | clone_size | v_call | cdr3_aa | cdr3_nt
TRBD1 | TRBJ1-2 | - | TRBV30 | CAWSAGQRSYGYTF | TGTGCCTGGAGCGCGGGACAGAGGAGCTATGGCTACACCTTC
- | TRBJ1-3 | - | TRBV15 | CATSREDTPNTIYF | TGTGCCACCAGCAGGGAAGACACGCCAAACACCATATATTTT
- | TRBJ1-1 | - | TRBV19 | CASSMGRGSEAFF | TGTGCCAGTAGTATGGGGAGAGGGTCTGAAGCTTTCTTT
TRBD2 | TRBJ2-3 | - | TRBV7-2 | CASSWTSGAGDTQYF | TGTGCCAGCAGCTGGACTAGCGGGGCGGGAGATACGCAGTATTTT
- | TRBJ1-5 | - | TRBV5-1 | CASSLVPDQPQHF | TGCGCCAGCAGCTTGGTACCGGATCAGCCCCAGCATTTT
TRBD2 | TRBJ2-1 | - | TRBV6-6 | CASSQLAGSAYNEQFF | TGTGCCAGCAGTCAACTAGCGGGTTCGGCCTACAATGAGCAGTTCTTC
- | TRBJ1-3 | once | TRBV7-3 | CASSLMGSSGNTIYF | TGTGCCAGCAGCTTAATGGGCAGCTCTGGAAACACCATATATTTT
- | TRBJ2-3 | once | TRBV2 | CASSELFSGRDTQYF | TGTGCCAGCAGTGAATTATTTTCGGGGAGGGATACGCAGTATTTT
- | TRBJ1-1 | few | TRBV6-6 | CASSYRSRGDTEAFF | TGTGCCAGCAGTTACCGCTCCCGGGGGGACACTGAAGCTTTCTTT
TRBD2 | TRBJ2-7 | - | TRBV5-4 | CASSFPTSLEQYF | TGTGCCAGCAGCTTCCCGACTAGCCTGGAGCAGTACTTC
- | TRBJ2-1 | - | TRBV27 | CASSPFRDEQFF | TGTGCCAGCAGCCCGTTTAGAGATGAGCAGTTCTTC
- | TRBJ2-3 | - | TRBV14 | CASSQDLVGATQYF | TGTGCCAGCAGCCAAGACCTAGTAGGTGCTACGCAGTATTTT
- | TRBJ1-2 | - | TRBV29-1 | CSVEASPDYGYTF | TGCAGCGTTGAGGCCTCCCCCGACTATGGCTACACCTTC
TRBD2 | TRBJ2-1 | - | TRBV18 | CASSETGLAPYNEQFF | TGTGCCAGCTCCGAAACAGGACTAGCGCCCTACAATGAGCAGTTCTTC
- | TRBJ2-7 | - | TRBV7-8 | CASSRLPSSYEQYF | TGTGCCAGCAGCCGACTACCGAGCTCCTACGAGCAGTACTTC
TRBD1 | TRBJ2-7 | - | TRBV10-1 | CASSDGGTGGREQYF | TGCGCCAGCAGTGATGGGGGGACAGGGGGGCGCGAGCAGTACTTC
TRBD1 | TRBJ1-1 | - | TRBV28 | CASSLGDRASAVNTEAFF | TGTGCCAGCAGTTTAGGGGACAGGGCCAGTGCGGTGAACACTGAAGCTTTCTTT
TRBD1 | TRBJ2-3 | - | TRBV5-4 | CASSPGQGSADTQYF | TGTGCCAGCAGCCCAGGACAGGGGTCGGCAGATACGCAGTATTTT
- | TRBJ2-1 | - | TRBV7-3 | CASSLWAYNEQFF | TGTGCCAGCAGCTTATGGGCTTACAATGAGCAGTTCTTC
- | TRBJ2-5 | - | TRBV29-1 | CSVDGVGETQYF | TGCAGCGTTGACGGGGTTGGGGAGACCCAGTACTTC
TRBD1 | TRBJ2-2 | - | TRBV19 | CASSIGTGDTGELFF | TGTGCCAGTAGTATCGGGACAGGGGACACCGGGGAGCTGTTTTTT
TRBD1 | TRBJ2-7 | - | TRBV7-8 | CASSSYRTGGDEQYF | TGTGCCAGCAGCTCGTACAGGACAGGGGGCGACGAGCAGTACTTC
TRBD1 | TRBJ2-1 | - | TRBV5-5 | CASSSGTGITNEQFF | TGTGCCAGCAGCTCGGGGACAGGGATAACCAATGAGCAGTTCTTC
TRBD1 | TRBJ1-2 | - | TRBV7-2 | CASSLGQGTGGYTF | TGTGCCAGCAGCTTAGGACAGGGAACTGGAGGCTACACCTTC
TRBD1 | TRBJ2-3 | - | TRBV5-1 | CASSLGQGAADTQYF | TGCGCCAGCAGCTTGGGCCAGGGGGCCGCAGATACGCAGTATTTT
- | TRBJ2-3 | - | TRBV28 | CASSFTSQQGTDTQYF | TGTGCCAGCAGTTTCACATCCCAGCAGGGTACAGATACGCAGTATTTT
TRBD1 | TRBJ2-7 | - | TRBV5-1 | CASSYDRANVGEQYF | TGCGCCAGCAGCTATGACAGGGCCAATGTCGGCGAGCAGTACTTC
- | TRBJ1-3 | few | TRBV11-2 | CAVGPMTGGNTIYF | TGTGCCGTCGGCCCGATGACAGGCGGAAACACCATATATTTT
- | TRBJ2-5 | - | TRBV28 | CASSPRGRQETQYF | TGTGCCAGCAGTCCCCGAGGGAGACAAGAGACCCAGTACTTC
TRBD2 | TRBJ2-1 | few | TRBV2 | CASNSYPGGASNEQFF | TGTGCCAGCAACTCTTACCCGGGGGGGGCAAGCAATGAGCAGTTCTTC
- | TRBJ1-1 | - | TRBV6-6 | CAGQTRVNTEAFF | TGTGCCGGTCAGACACGAGTGAACACTGAAGCTTTCTTT
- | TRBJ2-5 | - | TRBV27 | CASSLMGAGETQYF | TGTGCCAGCAGTTTGATGGGGGCAGGGGAGACCCAGTACTTC
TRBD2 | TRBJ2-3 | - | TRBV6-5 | CASSYSGGVADTQYF | TGTGCCAGCAGTTACTCGGGAGGGGTAGCAGATACGCAGTATTTT
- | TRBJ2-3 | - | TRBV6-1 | CASSVTGLNADTQYF | TGTGCCAGCAGTGTCACAGGCCTTAACGCAGATACGCAGTATTTT
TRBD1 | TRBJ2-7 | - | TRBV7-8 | CASSETGKYEQYF | TGTGCCAGCAGCGAGACAGGGAAATACGAGCAGTACTTC
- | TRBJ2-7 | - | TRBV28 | CASREEDSEQYF | TGTGCCAGCAGGGAGGAGGACAGCGAGCAGTACTTC
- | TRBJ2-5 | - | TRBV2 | CASSGFRETQYF | TGTGCCAGCAGTGGTTTCCGGGAGACCCAGTACTTC
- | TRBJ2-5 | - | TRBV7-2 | CASSKLPVRETQYF | TGTGCCAGCAGCAAATTACCGGTGAGGGAGACCCAGTACTTC
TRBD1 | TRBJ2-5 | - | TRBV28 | CASQPGTVKGTQYF | TGTGCCAGCCAGCCTGGGACAGTCAAGGGGACCCAGTACTTC
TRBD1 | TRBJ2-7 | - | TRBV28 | CASSLGGQGNYEQYF | TGTGCCAGCAGTCTGGGGGGACAGGGGAACTACGAGCAGTACTTC
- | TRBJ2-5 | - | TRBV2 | CASSPGQYQETQYF | TGTGCCAGCAGTCCAGGACAGTACCAAGAGACCCAGTACTTC
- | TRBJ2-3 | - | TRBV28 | CASKKATDTQYF | TGTGCCAGCAAAAAAGCCACAGATACGCAGTATTTT
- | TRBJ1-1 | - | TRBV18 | CASSPSAQSGDAFF | TGTGCCAGCTCACCCTCCGCACAGTCGGGGGATGCTTTCTTT
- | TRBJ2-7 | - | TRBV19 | CASSIGGGSHEQYF | TGTGCCAGTAGTATAGGGGGAGGATCCCACGAGCAGTACTTC
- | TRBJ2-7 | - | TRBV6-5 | CASSYDRFSYEQYF | TGTGCCAGCAGTTACGATCGGTTTTCCTACGAGCAGTACTTC
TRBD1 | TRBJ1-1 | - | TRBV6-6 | CASSFGTGSLITEAFF | TGTGCCAGCAGTTTTGGGACAGGGTCTTTGATCACTGAAGCTTTCTTT
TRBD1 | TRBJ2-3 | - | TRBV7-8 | CASSPDRERDTQYF | TGTGCCAGCAGCCCCGACAGGGAAAGAGATACGCAGTATTTT
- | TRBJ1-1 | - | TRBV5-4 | CASSLVEGAEAFF | TGTGCCAGCAGCTTGGTGGAGGGTGCTGAAGCTTTCTTT
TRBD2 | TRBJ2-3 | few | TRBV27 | CASRREVARTDTQYF | TGTGCCAGCAGGCGGGAGGTGGCACGCACAGATACGCAGTATTTT
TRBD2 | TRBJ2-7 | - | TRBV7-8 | CASSLLAGSYEQYF | TGTGCCAGCAGCTTATTAGCGGGAAGCTACGAGCAGTACTTC
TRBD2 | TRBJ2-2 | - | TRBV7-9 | CASSANSGYDGELFF | TGTGCCAGCAGCGCCAATAGCGGGTACGACGGGGAGCTGTTTTTT
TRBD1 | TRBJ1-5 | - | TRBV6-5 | CASRTRDRDNQPQHF | TGTGCCAGTCGAACCCGGGACAGGGACAATCAGCCCCAGCATTTT
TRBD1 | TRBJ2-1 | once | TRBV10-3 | CAISPIRGQGGNEQFF | TGTGCCATCAGCCCGATCCGAGGACAGGGTGGCAATGAGCAGTTCTTC
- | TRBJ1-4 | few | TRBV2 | CASSEVNEKLFF | TGTGCCAGCAGTGAAGTAAATGAAAAACTGTTTTTT